This is a list of T cell receptor beta chains from one sample in a study of shared clonotypes between healthy human individuals. Assay: immunoSEQ multiplex PCR; the TCRdb copy retains only in-frame clones and omits some. This sample has a few hundred thousand clones, with approximately 96% found just once. The sample consisted of memory CD8+ T cells sorted from blood. The receptors were gathered from a man aged 25-45 years in good health. Both conserved end residues are part of each CDR3. A D gene is named only where the DNA matches it firmly. Clone size appears in some rows only: once, few, many, or a class for an expanded clone.

clone_size | j_call | d_call | v_call | cdr3_aa | cdr3_nt
. | TRBJ2-3 | . | TRBV19 | CASSPVGPTDTQYF | TGTGCCAGTAGTCCCGTGGGACCCACAGATACGCAGTATTTT
. | TRBJ2-3 | . | TRBV15 | CATSRVGTVTDTQYF | TGTGCCACCAGCAGAGTGGGGACGGTCACAGATACGCAGTATTTT
. | TRBJ1-1 | . | TRBV7-5 | CASSIDRNTEAFF | TGTGCCAGCAGCATAGACAGGAACACTGAAGCTTTCTTT
. | TRBJ1-1 | . | TRBV6-5 | CASSYKPNTEAFF | TGTGCCAGCAGTTATAAACCGAACACTGAAGCTTTCTTT
. | TRBJ2-1 | TRBD2 | TRBV11-2 | CASSLVFRRTSSSEQFF | TGTGCCAGCAGCTTAGTGTTTAGAAGGACTAGTTCTAGTGAGCAGTTCTTC
. | TRBJ1-4 | . | TRBV27 | CASRSEKLFF | TGTGCCAGCAGATCCGAAAAACTGTTTTTT
. | TRBJ1-2 | TRBD1 | TRBV9 | CASSGTGVGLYGYTF | TGTGCCAGCAGCGGGACAGGGGTAGGTCTCTATGGCTACACCTTC
. | TRBJ1-3 | . | TRBV5-6 | CASSFRPGLGNTIYF | TGTGCCAGCAGCTTTAGGCCAGGGCTTGGAAACACCATATATTTT
once | TRBJ2-6 | . | TRBV21-1 | CARRTDCVSGANVLTF | TGTGCCAGACGGACGGACTGTGTATCTGGGGCCAACGTCCTGACTTTC
. | TRBJ1-4 | TRBD1 | TRBV25-1 | CASSDTGETNEKLFF | TGTGCCAGCAGTGACACAGGGGAGACTAATGAAAAACTGTTTTTT
. | TRBJ2-3 | TRBD2 | TRBV5-4 | CASSPGGLAGDTQYF | TGTGCCAGCAGCCCAGGGGGACTAGCGGGAGATACGCAGTATTTT
. | TRBJ2-2 | . | TRBV28 | CATAKPGLITGELFF | TGTGCCACCGCTAAACCGGGACTTATAACCGGGGAGCTGTTTTTT
. | TRBJ2-7 | . | TRBV12-5 | CASGLVQGASSSYEQYF | TGTGCTAGTGGTTTGGTCCAGGGCGCCTCAAGCTCCTACGAGCAGTACTTC
. | TRBJ2-7 | . | TRBV18 | CASSPQTGIYEQYF | TGTGCCAGCTCACCACAGACAGGAATCTACGAGCAGTACTTC
. | TRBJ2-5 | . | TRBV4-1 | CASSQAGEETQYF | TGCGCCAGCAGCCAAGCGGGAGAAGAGACCCAGTACTTC
. | TRBJ2-5 | TRBD2 | TRBV5-4 | CASSSSIAGQETQYF | TGTGCCAGCAGCTCATCAATAGCGGGGCAAGAGACCCAGTACTTC
once | TRBJ2-7 | TRBD2 | TRBV11-2 | CASSLVVAGGPGPVQYF | TGTGCCAGCAGCTTAGTTGTAGCGGGAGGGCCCGGTCCGGTTCAGTACTTC
. | TRBJ1-1 | . | TRBV14 | CASSQVGARNTEAFF | TGTGCCAGCAGCCAAGTCGGGGCGCGGAACACTGAGGCTTTCTTT
. | TRBJ1-4 | . | TRBV10-1 | CASSAQGSLTATNEKLFF | TGCGCCAGCAGCGCACAGGGTTCCCTAACTGCAACTAATGAAAAACTGTTTTTT
. | TRBJ1-4 | . | TRBV29-1 | CSVGGTYEKLFF | TGCAGCGTTGGGGGGACATATGAAAAACTGTTTTTT
. | TRBJ2-7 | . | TRBV28 | CASRGRAYEQYF | TGTGCCAGCAGGGGTCGTGCCTACGAGCAGTACTTC
. | TRBJ2-7 | . | TRBV19 | CASSYADSGYEQYF | TGTGCCAGTAGTTATGCGGACAGCGGTTACGAGCAGTACTTC
. | TRBJ2-1 | TRBD2 | TRBV28 | CASSLLAGGGFVNEQFF | TGTGCCAGCAGTTTACTAGCGGGAGGGGGCTTTGTAAATGAGCAGTTCTTC
. | TRBJ2-1 | TRBD2 | TRBV18 | CASSLLAGEYNEQFF | TGTGCCAGCTCACTACTAGCGGGAGAATACAATGAGCAGTTCTTC
. | TRBJ1-6 | . | TRBV29-1 | CSVDRVNSPLHF | TGCAGCGTTGACAGGGTTAATTCACCCCTCCACTTT
. | TRBJ2-5 | . | TRBV27 | CASSPPRAETQYF | TGTGCCAGCAGTCCGCCTCGCGCAGAGACCCAGTACTTC